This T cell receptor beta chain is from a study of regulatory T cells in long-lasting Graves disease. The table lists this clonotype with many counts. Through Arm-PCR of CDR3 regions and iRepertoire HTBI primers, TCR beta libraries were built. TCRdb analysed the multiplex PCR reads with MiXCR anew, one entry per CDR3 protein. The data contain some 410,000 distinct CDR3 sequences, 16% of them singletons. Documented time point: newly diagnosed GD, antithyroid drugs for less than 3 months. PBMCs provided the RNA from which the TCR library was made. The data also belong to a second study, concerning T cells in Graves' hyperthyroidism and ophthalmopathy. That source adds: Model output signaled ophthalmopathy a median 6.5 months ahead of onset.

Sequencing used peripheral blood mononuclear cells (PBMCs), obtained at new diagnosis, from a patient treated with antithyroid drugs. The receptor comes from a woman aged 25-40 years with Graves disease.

The DNA for the CDR3 is TGTGCCAGCATAGGAGTTTCAGGGGGCGAGCAGTACTTC. Amino acid sequence: CASIGVSGGEQYF. The chain has TRBV28 and TRBJ2-7; 7 positions agree with TRBD1. V lost 7 bases, J lost 6 bases, and 9 bases stayed unmatched. The CDR3 covers 13 residues. From germline, CDR1 is MDHEN and CDR2 SYDVKM.